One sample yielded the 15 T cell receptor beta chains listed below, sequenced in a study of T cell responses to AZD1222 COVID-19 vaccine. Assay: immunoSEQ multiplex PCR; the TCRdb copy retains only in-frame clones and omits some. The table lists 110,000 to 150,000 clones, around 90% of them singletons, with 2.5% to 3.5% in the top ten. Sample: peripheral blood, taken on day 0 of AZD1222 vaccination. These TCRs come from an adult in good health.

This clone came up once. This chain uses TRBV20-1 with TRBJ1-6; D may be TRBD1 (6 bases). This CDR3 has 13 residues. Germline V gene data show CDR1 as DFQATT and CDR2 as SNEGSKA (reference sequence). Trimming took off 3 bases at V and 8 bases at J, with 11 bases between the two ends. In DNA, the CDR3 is TGCAGTGCTAGTGAGGGGGGGGATTCACCCCTCCACTTT. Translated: CSASEGGDSPLHF.

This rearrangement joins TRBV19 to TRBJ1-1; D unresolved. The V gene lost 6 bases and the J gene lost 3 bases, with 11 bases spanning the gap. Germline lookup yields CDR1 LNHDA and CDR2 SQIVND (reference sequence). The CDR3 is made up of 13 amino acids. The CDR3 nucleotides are TGTGCCAGTAGCCCCACGGGATACACTGAAGCTTTCTTT. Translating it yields CASSPTGYTEAFF.

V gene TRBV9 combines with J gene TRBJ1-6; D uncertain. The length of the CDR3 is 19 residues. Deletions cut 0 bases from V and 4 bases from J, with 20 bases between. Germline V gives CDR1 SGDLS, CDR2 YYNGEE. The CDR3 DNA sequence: TGTGCCAGCAGCGTAGAGGGAGGGATCAATATTGAATATAATTCACCCCTCCACTTT. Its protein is CASSVEGGINIEYNSPLHF.

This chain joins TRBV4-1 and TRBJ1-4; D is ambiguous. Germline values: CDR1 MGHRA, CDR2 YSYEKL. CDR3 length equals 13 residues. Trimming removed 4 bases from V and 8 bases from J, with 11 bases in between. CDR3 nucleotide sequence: TGCGCCAGCAGCCTCGCGGGTGGCGAAAAACTGTTTTTT. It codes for CASSLAGGEKLFF.

The CDR3 nucleotides are TGTGCCAGCTCACCACGAACAGGGAACTTAAACTATGGCTACACCTTC. It translates to CASSPRTGNLNYGYTF. The chain couples TRBV18 to TRBJ1-2; weak D call: TRBD1 (6 bases). Trimming removed 1 base at V and 2 bases at J, with 14 bases between. From germline, CDR1 is KGHSH and CDR2 LQKENI. The length of the CDR3 is 16 residues.

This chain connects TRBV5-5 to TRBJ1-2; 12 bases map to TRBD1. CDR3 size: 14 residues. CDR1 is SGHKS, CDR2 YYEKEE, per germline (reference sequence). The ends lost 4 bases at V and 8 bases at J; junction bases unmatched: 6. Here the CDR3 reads CASSRGQGAEGYTF. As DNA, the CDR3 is TGTGCCAGCAGCCGGGGACAGGGGGCGGAGGGCTACACCTTC.

CDR3 sequence reads: CASSYSGNGETQYF. CDR3 nucleotides: TGTGCCAGCAGTTACTCGGGTAATGGAGAGACCCAGTACTTC. The chain joins TRBV6-6 to TRBJ2-5; D ambiguous. The CDR3 is made up of 14 amino acids. Germline CDR1 and CDR2: MNHNY and SVGAGI (reference sequence). Trimming cost V 0 bases and J 4 bases, with 9 bases left between them.

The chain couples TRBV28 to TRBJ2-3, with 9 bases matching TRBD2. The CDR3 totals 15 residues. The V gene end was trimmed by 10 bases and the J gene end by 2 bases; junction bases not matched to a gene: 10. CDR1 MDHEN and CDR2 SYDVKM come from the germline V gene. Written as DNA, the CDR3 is TGTGCCACCGAACAATTAGCGGGAGACACAGATACGCAGTATTTT. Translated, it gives CATEQLAGDTDTQYF.

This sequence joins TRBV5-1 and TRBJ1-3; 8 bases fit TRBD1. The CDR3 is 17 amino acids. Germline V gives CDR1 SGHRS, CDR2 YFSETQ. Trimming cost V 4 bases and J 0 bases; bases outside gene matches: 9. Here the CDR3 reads CASSPVGQAGSGNTIYF. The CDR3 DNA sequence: TGCGCCAGCAGCCCGGTGGGACAGGCTGGCTCTGGAAACACCATATATTTT.

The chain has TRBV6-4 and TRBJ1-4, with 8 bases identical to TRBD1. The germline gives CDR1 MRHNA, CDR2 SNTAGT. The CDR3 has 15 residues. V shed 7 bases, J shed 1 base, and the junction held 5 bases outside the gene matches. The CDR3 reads CASKHTGGTNEKLFF. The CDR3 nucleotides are TGTGCCAGCAAACATACAGGGGGAACTAATGAAAAACTGTTTTTT.

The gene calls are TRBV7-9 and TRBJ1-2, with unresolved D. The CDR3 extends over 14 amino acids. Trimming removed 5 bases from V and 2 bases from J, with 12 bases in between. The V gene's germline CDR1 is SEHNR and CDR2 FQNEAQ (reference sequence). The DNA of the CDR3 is TGTGCCAGCAGCAGCGCGACGGGAAACTATGGCTACACCTTC. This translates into CASSSATGNYGYTF.

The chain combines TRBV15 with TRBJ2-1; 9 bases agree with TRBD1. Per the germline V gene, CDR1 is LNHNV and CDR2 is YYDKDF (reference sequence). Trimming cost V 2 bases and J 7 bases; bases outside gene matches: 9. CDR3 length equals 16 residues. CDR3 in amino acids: CATSRHGDRVPNEQFF. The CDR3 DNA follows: TGTGCCACCAGCAGACATGGGGACAGGGTTCCTAATGAGCAGTTCTTC.

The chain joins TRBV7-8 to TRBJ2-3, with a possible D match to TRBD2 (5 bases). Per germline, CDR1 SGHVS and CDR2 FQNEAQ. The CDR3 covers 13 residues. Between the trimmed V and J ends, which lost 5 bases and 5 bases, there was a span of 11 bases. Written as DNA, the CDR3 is TGTGCCAGCAGCCGCGGGTTCCAAGATACGCAGTATTTT. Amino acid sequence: CASSRGFQDTQYF.

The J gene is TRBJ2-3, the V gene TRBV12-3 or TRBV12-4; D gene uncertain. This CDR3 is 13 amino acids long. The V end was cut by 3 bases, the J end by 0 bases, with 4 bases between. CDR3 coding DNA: TGTGCCAGCAGTTTTAGGAGCACAGATACGCAGTATTTT. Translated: CASSFRSTDTQYF.

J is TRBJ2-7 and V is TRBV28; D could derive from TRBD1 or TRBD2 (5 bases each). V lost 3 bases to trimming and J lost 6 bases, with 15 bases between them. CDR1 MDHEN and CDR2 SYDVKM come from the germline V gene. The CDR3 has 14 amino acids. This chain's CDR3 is CASSLGPIRSEQYF. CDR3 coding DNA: TGTGCCAGCAGTTTGGGACCCATCCGGAGCGAGCAGTACTTC.